Reported below is one TCR beta chain. Assay: immunoSEQ multiplex PCR; the TCRdb copy retains only in-frame clones and omits some. The sample has about 52,000 clones; around 92% are singletons. The CDR3 runs to 12 residues. Per germline, CDR1 SQVTM and CDR2 ANQGSEA. V was pared by 6 bases and J by 6 bases, with 7 bases of the junction left unmatched. This sample is part of a study of T cell changes during pregnancy in multiple sclerosis. The receptor's source is a female donor with multiple sclerosis, enrolled in a pregnancy study. This chain uses TRBV29-1 with TRBJ2-7, with 8 positions matching TRBD1. The sample was CD4+ T cells from peripheral blood mononuclear cells, taken in the third trimester of pregnancy. The chain's CDR3 is CSVRGQGREQYF. In DNA form, the CDR3 reads TGCAGCGTACGAGGACAGGGTCGCGAGCAGTACTTC.